The clone carrying this T cell receptor (beta chain) was seen only a few times. This record comes from a study of human T cells and chemical hapten exposure. The time point denotes: pre-sensitization, week 0. The treatment: therapeutic diphenylcyclopropenone sensitization with weekly scalp DPC. Germline-derived CDR1 and CDR2 are MNHEY and SMNVEV (reference sequence). This CDR3 has 16 residues. The V gene lost 4 bases and the J gene lost 3 bases, with 16 bases spanning the gap. Each CDR3 protein gets one entry after TCRdb re-called the RACE reads with MiXCR. The sample includes 200,000 to 300,000 distinct CDR3 sequences, 8.6% of them seen just once.

The source was whole blood, collected in connection with sensitization to the hapten diphenylcyclopropenone (DPC). This receptor was taken from a woman between 40 and 55 years old with alopecia areata. Some clones in this sample may be carry-over from other donors' samples. J is TRBJ2-1 and V is TRBV27; D perhaps matches TRBD2 (6 bases). For the CDR3, the DNA is TGTGCCAGCAGTTCCGGGACTCCCGTTATCTACAATGAGCAGTTCTTC. Translating gives CASSSGTPVIYNEQFF.